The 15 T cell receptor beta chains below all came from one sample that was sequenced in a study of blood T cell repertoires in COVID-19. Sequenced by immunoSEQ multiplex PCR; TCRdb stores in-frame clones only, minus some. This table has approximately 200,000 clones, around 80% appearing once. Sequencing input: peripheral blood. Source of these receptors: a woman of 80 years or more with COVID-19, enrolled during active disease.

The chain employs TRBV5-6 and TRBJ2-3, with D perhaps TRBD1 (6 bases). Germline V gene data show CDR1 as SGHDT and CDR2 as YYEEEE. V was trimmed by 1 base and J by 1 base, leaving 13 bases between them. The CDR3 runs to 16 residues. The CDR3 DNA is TGTGCCAGCAGCTTGAGCAGGGGCGAACGCACAGATACGCAGTATTTT. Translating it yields CASSLSRGERTDTQYF.

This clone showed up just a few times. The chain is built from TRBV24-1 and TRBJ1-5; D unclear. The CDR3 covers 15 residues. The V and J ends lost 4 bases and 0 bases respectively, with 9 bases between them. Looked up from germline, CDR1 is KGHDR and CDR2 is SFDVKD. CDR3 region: CATSEGSYSNQPQHF. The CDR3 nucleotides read TGTGCCACCAGTGAAGGGAGTTATAGCAATCAGCCCCAGCATTTT.

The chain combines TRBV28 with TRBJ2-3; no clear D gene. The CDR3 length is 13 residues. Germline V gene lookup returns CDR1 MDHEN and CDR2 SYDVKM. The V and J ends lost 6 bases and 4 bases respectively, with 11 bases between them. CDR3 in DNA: TGTGCCAGCAGACTTCCTGCCTCAGATACGCAGTATTTT. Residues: CASRLPASDTQYF. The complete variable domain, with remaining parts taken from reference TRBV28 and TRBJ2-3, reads DVKVTQSSRYLVKRTGEKVFLECVQDMDHENMFWYRQDPGLGLRLIYFSYDVKMKEKGDIPEGYSVSREKKERFSLILESASTNQTSMYLCASRLPASDTQYFGPGTRLTVL.

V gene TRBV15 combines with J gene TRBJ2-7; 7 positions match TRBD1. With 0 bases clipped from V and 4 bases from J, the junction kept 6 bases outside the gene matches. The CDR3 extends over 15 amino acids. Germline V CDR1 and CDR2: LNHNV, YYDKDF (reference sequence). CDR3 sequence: CATSRERGLGYEQYF. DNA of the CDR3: TGTGCCACCAGCAGAGAAAGGGGGCTTGGGTACGAGCAGTACTTC.

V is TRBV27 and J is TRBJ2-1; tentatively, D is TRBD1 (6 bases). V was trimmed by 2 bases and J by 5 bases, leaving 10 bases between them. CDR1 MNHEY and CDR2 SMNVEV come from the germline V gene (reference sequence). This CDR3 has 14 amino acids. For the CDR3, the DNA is TGTGCCAGCAGTTTAGCTGGGGGCAACAATGAGCAGTTCTTC. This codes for CASSLAGGNNEQFF.

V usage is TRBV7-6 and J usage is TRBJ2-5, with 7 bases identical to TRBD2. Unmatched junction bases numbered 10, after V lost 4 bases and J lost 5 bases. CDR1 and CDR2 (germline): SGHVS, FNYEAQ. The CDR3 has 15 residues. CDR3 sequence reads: CASSWRGFRSETQYF. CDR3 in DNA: TGTGCCAGCAGCTGGCGGGGGTTCCGCTCGGAGACCCAGTACTTC.

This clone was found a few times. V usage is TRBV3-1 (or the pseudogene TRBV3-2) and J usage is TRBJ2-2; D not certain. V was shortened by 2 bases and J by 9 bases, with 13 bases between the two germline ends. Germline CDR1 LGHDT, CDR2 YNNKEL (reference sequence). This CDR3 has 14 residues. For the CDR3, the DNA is TGTGCCAGCAGCCAAACTCATAGTGGGCGGGAGCTGTTTTTT. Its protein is CASSQTHSGRELFF.

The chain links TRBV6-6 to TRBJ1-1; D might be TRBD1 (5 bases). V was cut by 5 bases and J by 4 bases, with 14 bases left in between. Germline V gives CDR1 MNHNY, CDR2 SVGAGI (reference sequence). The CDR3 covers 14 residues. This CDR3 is CASSPQGQGTEAFF. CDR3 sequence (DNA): TGTGCCAGCAGTCCCCAGGGCCAGGGCACTGAAGCTTTCTTT.

CDR3 residues: CASSLWGDRSTEAFF. CDR3 in DNA: TGCGCCAGCAGCTTGTGGGGGGACCGTTCCACTGAAGCTTTCTTT. V gene TRBV5-1 combines with J gene TRBJ1-1; possible D gene TRBD1, 5 bases. V lost 1 base and J 4 bases, leaving 14 bases between the germline ends. The CDR3 is made up of 15 amino acids. Germline values: CDR1 SGHRS, CDR2 YFSETQ.

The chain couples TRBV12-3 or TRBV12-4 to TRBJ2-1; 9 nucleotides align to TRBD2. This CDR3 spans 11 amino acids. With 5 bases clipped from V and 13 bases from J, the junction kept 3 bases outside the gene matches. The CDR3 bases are TGTGCCAGCAGTCCGGGACTAGCTCAGTTCTTC. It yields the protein CASSPGLAQFF.

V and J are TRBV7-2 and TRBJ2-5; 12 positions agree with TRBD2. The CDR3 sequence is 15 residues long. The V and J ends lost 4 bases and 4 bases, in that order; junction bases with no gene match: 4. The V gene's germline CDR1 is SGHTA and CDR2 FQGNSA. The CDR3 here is CASSSTGLAGETQYF. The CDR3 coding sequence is TGTGCCAGCAGCTCAACGGGACTAGCGGGAGAGACCCAGTACTTC.

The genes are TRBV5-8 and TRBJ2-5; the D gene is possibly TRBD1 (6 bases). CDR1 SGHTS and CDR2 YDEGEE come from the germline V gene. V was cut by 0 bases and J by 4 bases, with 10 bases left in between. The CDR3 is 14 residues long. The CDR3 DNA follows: TGTGCCAGCAGCTTGGGCAGGGGTAGAGAGACCCAGTACTTC. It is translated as CASSLGRGRETQYF.

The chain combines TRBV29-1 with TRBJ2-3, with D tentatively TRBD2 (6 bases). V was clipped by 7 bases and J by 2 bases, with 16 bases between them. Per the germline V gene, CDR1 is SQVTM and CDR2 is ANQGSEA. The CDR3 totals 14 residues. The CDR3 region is CSATRTTSTDTQYF. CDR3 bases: TGCAGCGCTACCCGGACTACCTCCACAGATACGCAGTATTTT.

The CDR3 protein is CASTVSGSYQETQYF. As DNA, the CDR3 is TGTGCCAGCACCGTTAGCGGCTCGTACCAAGAGACCCAGTACTTC. The chain is built from TRBV7-9 and TRBJ2-5; D might be TRBD2 (6 bases). Germline CDR1 reads SEHNR; CDR2 reads FQNEAQ (reference sequence). This CDR3 has 15 residues. Deletions cut 7 bases from V and 0 bases from J, with 15 bases between.

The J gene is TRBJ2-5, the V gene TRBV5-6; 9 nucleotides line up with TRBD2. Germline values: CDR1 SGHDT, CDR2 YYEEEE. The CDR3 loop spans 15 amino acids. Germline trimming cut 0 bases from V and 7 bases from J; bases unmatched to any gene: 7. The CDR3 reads CASSLEDSGGGTQYF. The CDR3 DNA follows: TGTGCCAGCAGCTTGGAAGATAGCGGGGGAGGGACCCAGTACTTC.